The subject of this entry is one T cell receptor (beta chain). Its target is unknown. The sample is drawn from a study of T-cell reconstitution after alpha-beta-depleted transplantation in children. Notes on the study in general: Several hundred rapidly expanded clones from non-depleted graft cells reportedly supplied alpha-beta T cells about two months post-transplant. From surviving recipient T cells and thymic progenitors came the high day-60 TCRbeta diversity observed in some patients. T-cell numbers and diversity one year post-transplant derived largely from freshly generated T cells.

With V trimmed by 6 bases and J by 6 bases, 4 bases remained unmatched. The CDR3 has 14 amino acids. The germline CDR1 and CDR2 sequences are SGHVS and FQNEAQ. As it was prepared, the TCRbeta library received unique molecular identifiers. TCRdb itself ran the PCR reads through MiXCR, one entry per CDR3 protein. In the table there are about 590,000 distinct CDR3 sequences, 10% to 15% of which are singletons. This chain uses TRBV7-8 with TRBJ2-3, with TRBD1 matching over 12 bases. The sequence came from a male patient under 18 who had a stem cell transplant for acute myeloid leukemia, so the T cells may come from the graft donor. The sequencing here drew on PBMCs, mostly from graft donor cells, taken 360 days after TCRalphabeta/CD19-depleted stem cell transplant. The CDR3 bases are TGTGCCAGCAGTTGGGACAGGGGGCCCGATACGCAGTATTTT. It specifies CASSWDRGPDTQYF.